One sample yielded the 27 T cell receptor beta chains listed below, sequenced in a study of persistence of HIV-infected CD4 T cells. Sequencing used immunoSEQ version 4 in survey mode. Assay: immunoSEQ multiplex PCR; the TCRdb copy retains only in-frame clones and omits some. The table lists about 43,000 clones, around 89% of them singletons. The antigens for these receptors are not known. Anti-CD3/anti-CD28 beads served as a nonspecific positive control stimulus. Sorting selected CD4+ T cells upregulating both CD40 ligand and CD69. Sequencing was performed on CD4+ T cells sorted from PBMCs after roughly 19-hour stimulation, taken from a patient who received antiretroviral therapy. Receptor source: an adult man with HIV who was CMV-seropositive.

This chain connects TRBV25-1 to TRBJ2-2; 7 positions match TRBD1. The CDR3 length is 14 residues. Germline V gives CDR1 MGHDK, CDR2 SYGVNS. V shed 4 bases and J 6 bases; nucleotides not matched to a gene: 5. The chain's CDR3 is CASSAVQGAGELFF. The DNA for the CDR3 is TGTGCCAGCAGTGCAGTGCAGGGGGCCGGGGAGCTGTTTTTT.

V usage is TRBV29-1 and J usage is TRBJ1-1; 8 bases align to TRBD1. The V gene's germline CDR1 is SQVTM and CDR2 ANQGSEA. The V gene end was trimmed by 4 bases and the J gene end by 4 bases; junction bases not matched to a gene: 8. The length of the CDR3 is 14 residues. The CDR3 is CSVGGRTGPTEAFF. CDR3 nucleotide sequence: TGCAGCGTTGGGGGCCGGACAGGGCCCACTGAAGCTTTCTTT. The full variable domain, with the rest looked up from reference TRBV29-1 and TRBJ1-1, is SAVISQKPSRDICQRGTSLTIQCQVDSQVTMMFWYRQQPGQSLTLIATANQGSEATYESGFVIDKFPISRPNLTFSTLTVSNMSPEDSSIYLCSVGGRTGPTEAFFGQGTRLTVV.

The chain carries TRBV6-5 and TRBJ2-7; perhaps D is TRBD1 or TRBD2 (5 bases each). Germline V gives CDR1 MNHEY, CDR2 SVGAGI. Trimming took off 6 bases at V and 5 bases at J, with 17 bases between the two ends. The CDR3 runs 14 residues. DNA of the CDR3: TGTGCCAGCAGCCGACGCGAGCAGGGAGACGAGCAGTACTTC. This gives the protein CASSRREQGDEQYF.

V and J are TRBV2 and TRBJ1-4; D is uncertain. This CDR3 comprises 15 residues. Germline V gene sequence: CDR1 SNHLY, CDR2 FYNNEI. V was pared by 8 bases and J by 0 bases, with 13 bases between. CDR3 coding DNA: TGTGCCAGCCACATCGTCGGTACAACTAATGAAAAACTGTTTTTT. Amino acids: CASHIVGTTNEKLFF.

The chain links TRBV19 to TRBJ1-5, with 8 bases matching TRBD1. V dropped 6 bases and J dropped 5; count of bases not matched to a gene: 12. Germline lookup yields CDR1 LNHDA and CDR2 SQIVND (reference sequence). The length of the CDR3 is 16 residues. The CDR3 DNA follows: TGTGCCAGTAGAGATTCAGGGGGCAATAGGGATCAGCCCCAGCATTTT. Translated, it gives CASRDSGGNRDQPQHF.

This clone has a single count. Germline is not matched at one junction end, which may reflect a read error. The rearrangement joins TRBV7-8 to TRBJ2-7, with 8 bases matching TRBD2. Germline V gene lookup returns CDR1 SGHVS and CDR2 FQNEAQ. The CDR3 runs 17 residues. The CDR3 nucleotides read TGTGCCAGCAGCCTCGGGGCAGCGGGGGAAACTTCCTACGGGCAGTACTTC. Protein sequence: CASSLGAAGETSYGQYF.

The chain couples TRBV19 to TRBJ1-4; the match to TRBD1 covers 10 bases. The J segment lost 7 bases and the V segment lost 7 bases, leaving 6 bases of the junction unmatched. The CDR3 is 14 residues long. Germline V CDR1 and CDR2: LNHDA, SQIVND (reference sequence). CDR3 amino acids: CASTRDRGSEKLFF. In nucleotides, the CDR3 is TGTGCCAGTACCAGGGACAGGGGATCTGAAAAACTGTTTTTT. The complete variable domain, with remaining parts taken from reference TRBV19 and TRBJ1-4, reads DGGITQSPKYLFRKEGQNVTLSCEQNLNHDAMYWYRQDPGQGLRLIYYSQIVNDFQKGDIAEGYSVSREKKESFPLTVTSAQKNPTAFYLCASTRDRGSEKLFFGSGTQLSVL.

The CDR3 nucleotides read TGTGCCAGCAGCAACAACGGGGGGAGCACTGAAGCTTTCTTT. The encoded protein is CASSNNGGSTEAFF. The rearrangement joins TRBV7-3 to TRBJ1-1, with D possibly matching TRBD1 (5 bases). Trimming cost V 5 bases and J 4 bases, with 14 bases left between them. This CDR3 comprises 14 residues. The germline gives CDR1 SGHTA, CDR2 FQGTGA.

The V call is TRBV5-4, the J call TRBJ1-3; TRBD1 might be the D (5 bases). V lost 4 bases to trimming and J lost 2 bases, with 16 bases between them. From germline, CDR1 is SGHNT and CDR2 YYREEE (reference sequence). The CDR3 loop spans 16 amino acids. The CDR3 nucleotides read TGTGCCAGCAGCCCTCGGGGGGGGAAGGCTGGAAACACCATATATTTT. This translates into CASSPRGGKAGNTIYF.

The chain couples TRBV11-3 to TRBJ2-1, with a possible D match to TRBD1 (6 bases). V lost 5 bases, J lost 10 bases, and 15 bases lay in between. The CDR3 runs 13 residues. The germline V gene encodes CDR1 SGHNT and CDR2 YENEEA. For the CDR3, the DNA is TGTGCCAGCAGCCCCAGGGGCCGGGGCGAGCAGTTCTTC. Translation: CASSPRGRGEQFF.

Only one count was recorded for this clone. The chain links TRBV27 to TRBJ1-2; D unclear. CDR1 and CDR2 (germline): MNHEY, SMNVEV (reference sequence). V was cut by 4 bases and J by 1 base, with 10 bases left in between. The CDR3 has 14 residues. DNA for the CDR3: TGTGCCAGCAGTTCCCCTGGCGATAACTATGGCTACACCTTC. Its protein is CASSSPGDNYGYTF.

V is TRBV27 and J is TRBJ2-7; TRBD2 aligns across 9 bases. The CDR3 runs 15 residues. The germline V gene has CDR1 MNHEY and CDR2 SMNVEV (reference sequence). Losses at the gene ends were 5 bases for V and 3 bases for J; bases not matched to a gene: 8. CDR3 sequence (DNA): TGTGCCAGCAGTGACGCGGGGGGGCGCAACTACGAGCAGTACTTC. Translating it yields CASSDAGGRNYEQYF.

The DNA of the CDR3 is TGTGCCAGCAGCTATATAGCGGGGGGGCGGCTGGCCCAGTACTTC. Protein: CASSYIAGGRLAQYF. This chain uses TRBV5-5 with TRBJ2-5, with 11 bases fitting TRBD2. The V and J ends lost 3 bases and 9 bases, in that order; junction bases with no gene match: 10. This CDR3 has 15 residues. CDR1 and CDR2 (germline): SGHKS, YYEKEE (reference sequence).

Concerning this clone itself: One end of the junction fails to match germline, which may point to a read error. Here the CDR3 DNA reads TGTGCCAGCAGGGAAGGGGGCGGGAACACTGAAGCTTTCTTT. It encodes CASREGGGNTEAFF. The chain uses TRBV6-1 and TRBJ1-1; 7 positions match TRBD1. In germline, CDR1 is MNHNS, CDR2 SASEGT. The CDR3 is 14 amino acids.

The rearrangement joins TRBV10-1 to TRBJ1-1; possible D gene TRBD1, 6 bases. Trimming left V 3 bases short and J 3 bases short, with 11 bases between. Germline V gives CDR1 WNHNN, CDR2 SYGVQD (reference sequence). This CDR3 region has 14 residues. CDR3 sequence (DNA): TGCGCCAGCAGTGAAGGGGGGGCGGACACTGAAGCTTTCTTT. Translating gives CASSEGGADTEAFF.

The CDR3 nucleotides are TGTGCCAGCAGTGGACCGACGGTGAACACTGAAGCTTTCTTT. This encodes CASSGPTVNTEAFF. The chain has TRBV28 and TRBJ1-1; D is undetermined. This CDR3 spans 14 amino acids. Germline loops: CDR1 MDHEN, CDR2 SYDVKM. Trimming shortened V by 5 bases and J by 0 bases, and 10 bases separated the two germline ends.

CDR3 residues: CASSLSSGTGYQPQHF. DNA for the CDR3: TGTGCCAGCAGCCTGTCGTCCGGGACAGGGTATCAGCCCCAGCATTTT. The chain couples TRBV7-2 to TRBJ1-5; TRBD1 aligns across 9 bases. Germline V gene sequence: CDR1 SGHTA, CDR2 FQGNSA. V dropped 5 bases and J dropped 5; count of bases not matched to a gene: 10. This CDR3 spans 16 amino acids.

This chain uses TRBV13 with TRBJ2-2; D remains unclear. CDR1 PRHDT and CDR2 FYEKMQ come from the germline V gene (reference sequence). Trimming stripped 2 bases from V and 8 bases from J, with 3 bases between. The CDR3 sequence is 11 residues long. The CDR3 coding sequence is TGTGCCAGCAGCTTACGGGGGGAGCTGTTTTTT. Its protein product is CASSLRGELFF. Complete variable domain (other parts from reference TRBV13 and TRBJ2-2): AAGVIQSPRHLIKEKRETATLKCYPIPRHDTVYWYQQGPGQDPQFLISFYEKMQSDKGSIPDRFSAQQFSDYHSELNMSSLELGDSALYFCASSLRGELFFGEGSRLTVL.

The J gene is TRBJ2-1, the V gene TRBV5-1; 8 bases are a match to TRBD1. The CDR3 is 14 amino acids. Germline V gene sequence: CDR1 SGHRS, CDR2 YFSETQ. V gave up 4 bases and J gave up 4 bases; unmatched junction bases: 4. The CDR3 sequence: CASSRGQDYNEQFF. For the CDR3, the DNA is TGCGCCAGCAGCCGGGGACAGGATTACAATGAGCAGTTCTTC.

The rearrangement uses TRBV4-1 and TRBJ1-6; D is unresolved. V dropped 0 bases and J dropped 7 bases, with 7 bases sitting between them. The CDR3 is 14 amino acids. Germline lookup yields CDR1 MGHRA and CDR2 YSYEKL. For the CDR3, the DNA is TGCGCCAGCAGCCAAGATCGGTTCAATTCACCCCTCCACTTT. Residues: CASSQDRFNSPLHF.

In its sample, this clone was seen a few times. V and J are TRBV3-1 (or the pseudogene TRBV3-2) and TRBJ1-5, with 7 positions matching TRBD1. V lost 2 bases to trimming and J lost 1 base; unmatched junction nucleotides: 5. CDR1 is LGHDT, CDR2 YNNKEL, per germline (reference sequence). CDR3 length equals 16 residues. CDR3 protein: CASSQSTGASNQPQHF. CDR3 DNA: TGTGCCAGCAGCCAATCAACAGGGGCGAGCAATCAGCCCCAGCATTTT.

The sample holds one count of this clone. The CDR3 DNA follows: TGTGCCAGCAGCGGGGAATTGGGCGGTCCCTCGTCAGGTACGCAGTATTTT. It specifies CASSGELGGPSSGTQYF. J is TRBJ2-3 and V is TRBV9; D gene unclear. This CDR3 has 17 residues. The germline V and J ends were trimmed by 3 bases and 8 bases, with 25 bases remaining between them. Germline CDR1 reads SGDLS; CDR2 reads YYNGEE. Supplemented by reference TRBV9 and TRBJ2-3, the full variable domain reads DSGVTQTPKHLITATGQRVTLRCSPRSGDLSVYWYQQSLDQGLQFLIQYYNGEERAKGNILERFSAQQFPDLHSELNLSSLELGDSALYFCASSGELGGPSSGTQYFGPGTRLTVL.

The chain is built from TRBV7-2 and TRBJ2-3, with a possible D match to TRBD2 (5 bases). V lost 6 bases to trimming and J lost 3 bases, with 7 bases between them. The CDR3 consists of 12 residues. Germline V lookup: CDR1 SGHTA, CDR2 FQGNSA. Here the CDR3 reads CASRRVTDTQYF. Here the CDR3 DNA reads TGTGCCAGCAGGAGGGTGACAGATACGCAGTATTTT.

CDR3 sequence: CASSQDFYGSYNEQFF. The CDR3, as DNA: TGTGCCAGCAGCCAGGATTTTTACGGTTCCTACAATGAGCAGTTCTTC. This chain uses TRBV4-2 with TRBJ2-1; the D is unclear. V lost 3 bases to trimming and J lost 1 base, with 13 bases between them. The CDR3 has 16 residues. Germline CDR1 is LGHNA and CDR2 is YNFKEQ.

The chain links TRBV19 to TRBJ1-5; a weak D match, TRBD1 (5 bases). The CDR3 spans 18 residues. Germline CDR1 and CDR2: LNHDA and SQIVND (reference sequence). The V end was cut by 5 bases, the J end by 0 bases, with 20 bases between. Written as DNA, the CDR3 is TGTGCCAGTAGTCACCCCTTTCGACAGCAATATAGCAATCAGCCCCAGCATTTT. Translated: CASSHPFRQQYSNQPQHF.

In this sample, this clone turned up once. The genes are TRBV27 and TRBJ2-4; weak D call: TRBD1 (5 bases). The V gene's germline CDR1 is MNHEY and CDR2 SMNVEV (reference sequence). The CDR3 is 16 amino acids. V was trimmed by 4 bases and J by 2 bases, leaving 15 bases between them. The CDR3 is CASSSGQFGTKNIQYF. For the CDR3, the DNA is TGTGCCAGCAGTTCCGGACAATTCGGAACCAAAAACATTCAGTACTTC.

The chain uses TRBV7-3 and TRBJ2-1, with a weak D call TRBD1 (6 bases). Germline assignment: CDR1 SGHTA and CDR2 FQGTGA. V was cut by 8 bases and J by 6 bases, with 14 bases left in between. The CDR3 runs 13 residues. CDR3 bases: TGTGCCAGCTCCCAGACAGGTATCAATGAGCAGTTCTTC. Protein product: CASSQTGINEQFF. Using reference TRBV7-3 and TRBJ2-1 for the parts outside the CDR3, the full variable domain is GAGVSQTPSNKVTEKGKYVELRCDPISGHTALYWYRQSLGQGPEFLIYFQGTGAADDSGLPNDRFFAVRPEGSVSTLKIQRTERGDSAVYLCASSQTGINEQFFGPGTRLTVL.